This note documents a single T cell receptor (beta chain) sequence. The antigen is undetermined. Via MiXCR, TCRdb re-called the reads, giving one row per CDR3 protein. The sample includes approximately 910,000 distinct CDR3 sequences, roughly 30% seen only once; the top ten take 11% to 15%. This specimen belongs to a study of T cell repertoires in cytomegalovirus infection. The sequence was obtained from a human donor in good health (CMV status not recorded). Some clones in this sample may be carry-over from other donors' samples. The sample was cultured CD8+ T cells from PBMCs, taken from culture after CMV antigen stimulation.

CDR3 protein: CATSEGHSGNTIYF. The CDR3 nucleotides read TGTGCCACCAGTGAGGGTCACTCTGGAAACACCATATATTTT. This chain links TRBV24-1 with TRBJ1-3; the D is unclear. The germline V gene encodes CDR1 KGHDR and CDR2 SFDVKD. There are 14 residues in the CDR3. Trimming left V 4 bases short and J 0 bases short, with 6 bases between.